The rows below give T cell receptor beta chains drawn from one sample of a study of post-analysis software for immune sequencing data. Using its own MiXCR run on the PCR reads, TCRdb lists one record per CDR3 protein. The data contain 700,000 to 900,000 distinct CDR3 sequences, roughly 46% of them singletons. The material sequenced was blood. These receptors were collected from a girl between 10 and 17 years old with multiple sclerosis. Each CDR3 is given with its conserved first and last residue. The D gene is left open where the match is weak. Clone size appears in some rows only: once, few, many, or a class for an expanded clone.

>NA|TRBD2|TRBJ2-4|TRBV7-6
TGTGCCAGCAGCTTCGTAGCGGGAGGAGGCATTCAGTACTTC
CASSFVAGGGIQYF
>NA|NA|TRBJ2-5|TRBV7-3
TGTGCCAGCAGCTTAGGGGGGTGGGGAGAGACCCAGTACTTC
CASSLGGWGETQYF
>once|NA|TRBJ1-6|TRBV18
TGTGCCAGCTCACCAAGAAGAGAGGTTGCTGGTTCACCCCTCCACTTT
CASSPRREVAGSPLHF
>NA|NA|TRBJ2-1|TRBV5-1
TGCGCCAGCAGCTTTGGGGACGCCAGCTCCTACAATGAGCAGTTCTTC
CASSFGDASSYNEQFF
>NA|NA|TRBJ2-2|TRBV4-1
TGCGCCAGCAGCCAAGCTGACATGGACACCGGGGAGCTGTTTTTT
CASSQADMDTGELFF
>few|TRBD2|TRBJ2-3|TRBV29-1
TGCAGCGTTTCGGGACTAGCGGGAGGGTCCGGCACAGATACGCAGTATTTT
CSVSGLAGGSGTDTQYF
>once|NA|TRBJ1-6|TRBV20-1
TGCAGTGCTAGAGAGGGGCAGAGGGGCTCACCCCTCCACTTT
CSAREGQRGSPLHF
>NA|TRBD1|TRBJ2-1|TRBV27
TGTGCCAGTAGTTTCGGGGACAGGGTGGGTTGGGAGCAGTTCTTC
CASSFGDRVGWEQFF
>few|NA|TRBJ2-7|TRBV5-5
TGTGCCAGCAGCTTTTCAGGGGTGGCGTCCTACGAGCAGTACTTC
CASSFSGVASYEQYF
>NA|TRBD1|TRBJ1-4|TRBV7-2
TGTGCCAGCAGCCTCCACAGGGGTGAAAAACTGTTTTTT
CASSLHRGEKLFF
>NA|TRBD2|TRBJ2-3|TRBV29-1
TGCAGCGTGCCGCCGCCTACTAGCGGGAGGGGAGATACGCAGTATTTT
CSVPPPTSGRGDTQYF
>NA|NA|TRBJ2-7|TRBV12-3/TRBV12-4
TGTGCCAGCAGTTTACTCAACGGGGCTAGTTACGAGCAGTACTTC
CASSLLNGASYEQYF
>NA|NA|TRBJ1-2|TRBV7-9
TGTGCCAGCAGCTCGAAGGACAGTGGATTTAACTATGGCTACACCTTC
CASSSKDSGFNYGYTF